The rows below give T cell receptor beta chains drawn from one sample of a study of T-cell reconstitution after alpha-beta-depleted transplantation in children. MiXCR was run by TCRdb on the PCR reads, yielding one entry per CDR3 protein. The table has 190,000 or so distinct CDR3 sequences, about 6.4% seen once. Sequencing used PBMCs from the stem cell graft donor, obtained from the stem cell graft. The receptors were gathered from a human donor who donated a stem cell graft to a child with Wiskott-Aldrich syndrome. CDR3s leave out the opening cysteine and the closing phenylalanine or tryptophan.

v_call	j_call	cdr3_aa
TRBV7-2	TRBJ1-3	ASSLLLGNTIY
TRBV10-3	TRBJ1-1	AINPDRGTEAF
TRBV6-1	TRBJ2-7	ASSAGQELHEQY
TRBV20-1	TRBJ2-7	CARIGYGGRMGYEQY
TRBV5-1	TRBJ2-2	ASSSGRSSGELF
TRBV30	TRBJ2-7	AWSLVGYEQY
TRBV15	TRBJ2-3	ATSSITGSTDTQY
TRBV5-1	TRBJ1-1	ASTPTPGGLSRTEAF
TRBV6-1	TRBJ1-1	ASSEGGGWSEAF
TRBV30	TRBJ1-1	AWTGQGAPEAF
TRBV20-1	TRBJ1-4	SAQNTGTGNEKLF
TRBV24-1	TRBJ2-5	ATSDLTSVGETQY
TRBV4-3	TRBJ2-5	ASSQDQTVEETQY
TRBV6-5	TRBJ1-3	ASSYTSSGNTIY
TRBV27	TRBJ1-1	ASSRLGLGGTEAF